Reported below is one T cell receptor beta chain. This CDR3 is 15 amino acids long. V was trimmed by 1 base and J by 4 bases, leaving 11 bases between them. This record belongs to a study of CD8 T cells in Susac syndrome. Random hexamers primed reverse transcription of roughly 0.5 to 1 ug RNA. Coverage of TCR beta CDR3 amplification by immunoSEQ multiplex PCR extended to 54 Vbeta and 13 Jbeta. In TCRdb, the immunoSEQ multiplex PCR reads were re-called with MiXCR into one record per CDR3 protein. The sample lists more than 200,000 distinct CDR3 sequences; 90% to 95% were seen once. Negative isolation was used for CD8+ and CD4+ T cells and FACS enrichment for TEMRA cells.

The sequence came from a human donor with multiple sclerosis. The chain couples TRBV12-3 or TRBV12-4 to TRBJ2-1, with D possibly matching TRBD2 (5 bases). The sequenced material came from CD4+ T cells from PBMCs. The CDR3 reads CASSLVGSGYNEQFF. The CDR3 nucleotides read TGTGCCAGCAGTTTAGTGGGGAGCGGATACAATGAGCAGTTCTTC.